This T cell receptor (beta chain) was identified during a study of T cell changes during pregnancy in multiple sclerosis. Libraries were prepared by immunoSEQ multiplex PCR; TCRdb keeps only in-frame clonotypes and omits some of them. The sample consists of 95,000 to 100,000 clones, 75% to 95% of them appearing once. The CDR3 length is 16 residues. Trimming took 1 base from V and 6 from J; bases not matched to a gene: 8. Per the germline V gene, CDR1 is SEHNR and CDR2 is FQNEAQ (reference sequence). The chain recombines TRBV7-9 with TRBJ2-3; TRBD2 matches at 9 bases. The clonotype comes from a female donor with multiple sclerosis, enrolled in a pregnancy study. Specimen: peripheral blood, collected in the second trimester of pregnancy. The CDR3, as DNA: TGTGCCAGCAGCTTAGGAGCGGGAGGACCTCTGGATACGCAGTATTTT. Translation: CASSLGAGGPLDTQYF.